The 29 T cell receptor beta chains in this list originate from one sample, sequenced in a study of immune cell composition in non-small cell lung cancer. The repertoire was sequenced with immunoSEQ multiplex PCR; TCRdb's copy has only in-frame clones and lacks some. Among 3,200 or so clones, approximately 80% were seen once, and the ten largest hold roughly 4.5%. The sample was lung tumor tissue. The receptors shown here come from a human donor with non-small cell lung cancer.

The rearrangement links TRBV11-2 to TRBJ1-2; 9 bases align to TRBD1. The germline CDR1 and CDR2 sequences are SGHAT and FQNNGV. With V trimmed by 3 bases and J by 7 bases, 9 bases remained unmatched. There are 15 residues in the CDR3. CDR3: CASSFAGQGSGGYTF. The CDR3, as DNA: TGTGCCAGCAGCTTTGCTGGACAGGGGTCTGGTGGCTACACCTTC.

The rearrangement uses TRBV18 and TRBJ1-2; 7 nucleotides agree with TRBD1. The germline V gene encodes CDR1 KGHSH and CDR2 LQKENI. This CDR3 region has 15 residues. With V trimmed by 5 bases and J by 3 bases, 9 bases remained unmatched. The CDR3 DNA follows: TGTGCCAGCTCATCGACAGGGATGGACGACTATGGCTACACCTTC. Its protein is CASSSTGMDDYGYTF.

The chain uses TRBV6-1 and TRBJ1-1; 7 positions match TRBD1. Trimming took 6 bases from V and 3 from J; bases not matched to a gene: 4. The germline gives CDR1 MNHNS, CDR2 SASEGT. CDR3 length: 13 amino acids. CDR3 sequence (DNA): TGTGCCAGCAGGACCGACAGGGACACTGAAGCTTTCTTT. It translates to CASRTDRDTEAFF.

J is TRBJ2-5 and V is TRBV5-1; weak D call: TRBD2 (7 bases). From germline, CDR1 is SGHRS and CDR2 YFSETQ. This CDR3 is built from 13 residues. Trimming removed 4 bases at V and 2 bases at J, with 9 bases between. The CDR3 sequence is CASSKGGQETQYF. The CDR3, as DNA: TGCGCCAGCAGCAAGGGGGGGCAAGAGACCCAGTACTTC.

This clone was counted only a few times. The chain employs TRBV2 and TRBJ2-7; the match to TRBD2 covers 10 bases. The junction had 10 bases not matched to a gene; V was cut back by 6 bases and J by 2 bases. Germline V CDR1 and CDR2: SNHLY, FYNNEI. This CDR3 is 16 amino acids long. The CDR3 nucleotides read TGTGCCAGCAGCACGCCTAGCGGGGGACATCCCTACGAGCAGTACTTC. The encoded protein is CASSTPSGGHPYEQYF.

This clone was counted between two and nine times. The V gene is TRBV30, the J gene TRBJ2-1; D is undetermined. CDR1 GTSNPN and CDR2 SVGIG come from the germline V gene (reference sequence). The V gene lost 4 bases and the J gene lost 8 bases, with 12 bases spanning the gap. This CDR3 region has 12 residues. CDR3: CAWTVTVDEQFF. For the CDR3, the DNA is TGTGCCTGGACCGTAACGGTGGATGAGCAGTTCTTC.

The chain couples TRBV7-3 to TRBJ1-2; 8 bases fit TRBD1. The CDR3 is 15 amino acids. The junction had 8 bases not matched to a gene; V was cut back by 0 bases and J by 8 bases. Germline loops: CDR1 SGHTA, CDR2 FQGTGA. The CDR3 DNA follows: TGTGCCAGCAGCTTAACCTTCGGACAGGGAGAAGGCTACACCTTC. Its translation: CASSLTFGQGEGYTF.

The chain combines TRBV6-5 with TRBJ2-5; 9 bases match TRBD2. The CDR3 runs 13 residues. Per the germline V gene, CDR1 is MNHEY and CDR2 is SVGAGI. V was clipped by 10 bases and J by 4 bases; unmatched bases: 7. The CDR3 DNA is TGTGCCACCAGCGGGGGGCTGAGAGAGACCCAGTACTTC. This sequence encodes CATSGGLRETQYF.

The chain couples TRBV19 to TRBJ1-4; D is perhaps TRBD1 (5 bases). This CDR3 has 12 residues. Trimming took off 4 bases at V and 13 bases at J, with 13 bases between the two ends. Germline CDR1 is LNHDA and CDR2 is SQIVND (reference sequence). CDR3 in DNA: TGTGCCAGTAGTACTTTCCAGACAGTACTGTTTTTT. It specifies CASSTFQTVLFF.

The chain couples TRBV27 to TRBJ1-3; D might be TRBD1 (5 bases). Looked up from germline, CDR1 is MNHEY and CDR2 is SMNVEV (reference sequence). The germline V and J ends were trimmed by 1 base and 3 bases, with 13 bases remaining between them. This CDR3 has 16 amino acids. The CDR3 loop reads CASSLFGGGSGNTIYF. The CDR3 nucleotides are TGTGCCAGCAGTTTATTTGGCGGGGGAAGTGGAAACACCATATATTTT.

This sequence joins TRBV19 and TRBJ1-5; weak D call: TRBD1 (5 bases). CDR1 is LNHDA and CDR2 is SQIVND in the germline V gene (reference sequence). Trimming stripped 3 bases from V and 1 base from J, with 13 bases between. There are 16 residues in the CDR3. CDR3 amino acids: CASSMGPYGSNQPQHF. The CDR3 nucleotides read TGTGCCAGTAGTATGGGGCCATATGGGAGCAATCAGCCCCAGCATTTT.

CDR3 nucleotide sequence: TGTGCCAGCATTTGGAACCCGACTACAATCACAGATACGCAGTATTTT. Translating gives CASIWNPTTITDTQYF. This chain links TRBV2 with TRBJ2-3; D is possibly TRBD2 (5 bases). Trimming shortened V by 7 bases and J by 2 bases, and 19 bases separated the two germline ends. The CDR3 runs to 16 residues. CDR1 and CDR2 from the germline V gene are SNHLY and FYNNEI.

This clone was observed once. J is TRBJ1-2 and V is TRBV28; D gene unclear. Germline lookup yields CDR1 MDHEN and CDR2 SYDVKM. This CDR3 spans 14 amino acids. Trimming pared 2 bases from V and 5 bases from J, leaving 12 bases between. CDR3 protein: CASSLRPGSYGYTF. CDR3 sequence (DNA): TGTGCCAGCAGTTTAAGGCCGGGAAGTTATGGCTACACCTTC.

The rearrangement links TRBV10-3 to TRBJ1-5; 8 nucleotides match TRBD1. The V gene's germline CDR1 is ENHRY and CDR2 SYGVKD. The CDR3 loop spans 14 amino acids. The V and J ends lost 2 bases and 5 bases, in that order; junction bases with no gene match: 2. The DNA of the CDR3 is TGTGCCATCAGTGAGCGACAGGGGTATCAGCCCCAGCATTTT. It codes for CAISERQGYQPQHF.

The chain employs TRBV6-1 and TRBJ1-3; D is uncertain. V lost 8 bases and J lost 8, with 19 bases in between. The CDR3 has 14 amino acids. CDR1 and CDR2 (germline): MNHNS, SASEGT. The CDR3 is CASLAVGLEDTIYF. The CDR3 nucleotides are TGTGCCAGCCTAGCGGTGGGCTTAGAGGACACCATATATTTT.

In this sample, this clone turned up once. The CDR3 spells CASSRNRGGTEQYF. DNA for the CDR3: TGTGCCAGCAGCCGGAATCGGGGGGGAACCGAGCAGTACTTC. The chain couples TRBV7-8 to TRBJ2-7, with TRBD2 matching over 8 bases. After removal of 5 bases from V and 6 bases from J, the junction contained 9 bases not matched to a gene. Germline lookup yields CDR1 SGHVS and CDR2 FQNEAQ. The CDR3 has 14 residues.

V gene TRBV11-1 combines with J gene TRBJ2-7; TRBD1 matches 8 bases. This CDR3 has 15 amino acids. V lost 5 bases to trimming and J lost 1 base; unmatched junction nucleotides: 7. Germline loops: CDR1 SGHAT, CDR2 FQDESV (reference sequence). This CDR3 reads CASSPRDRPSYEQYF. The CDR3 DNA reads TGTGCCAGCAGCCCCCGGGACAGGCCTTCCTACGAGCAGTACTTC.

The V call is TRBV10-2, the J call TRBJ1-5; no firm D call. The V gene's germline CDR1 is WSHSY and CDR2 SAAADI. This CDR3 comprises 13 residues. The V end was cut by 6 bases, the J end by 7 bases, with 13 bases between. The CDR3 DNA reads as TGCGCCAGCAGGGCGGGGAATCTGCAGCCCCAGCATTTT. Translated: CASRAGNLQPQHF.

V usage is TRBV6-1 and J usage is TRBJ2-3; TRBD2 aligns across 9 bases. The CDR3 spans 14 residues. CDR1 is MNHNS and CDR2 is SASEGT in the germline V gene. The trim removed 11 bases at V and 2 bases at J, leaving 8 bases unmatched. This chain's CDR3 is CAGSGGSHTDTQYF. The DNA of the CDR3 is TGTGCCGGTAGCGGGGGCTCCCACACAGATACGCAGTATTTT.

The chain recombines TRBV28 with TRBJ1-1; 8 bases map to TRBD1. J lost 13 bases, V lost 6 bases, and 13 bases had no gene match. From germline, CDR1 is MDHEN and CDR2 SYDVKM. The CDR3 spans 13 residues. The CDR3 nucleotides read TGTGCCAGCAGACTTGGACAGGGCGGAAAGGGTTTCTTT. It yields the protein CASRLGQGGKGFF.

The rearrangement links TRBV7-9 to TRBJ2-3; D uncertain. V was cut by 2 bases and J by 6 bases, with 6 bases left in between. The CDR3 has 12 amino acids. In germline, CDR1 is SEHNR, CDR2 FQNEAQ (reference sequence). The CDR3 DNA is TGTGCCAGCAGCTTACTTTCCGATACGCAGTATTTT. Its protein product is CASSLLSDTQYF.

This clone was observed a single time. V and J are TRBV27 and TRBJ2-7; maybe TRBD1 (6 bases). The V gene lost 5 bases and the J gene lost 2 bases, with 10 bases spanning the gap. This CDR3 is built from 13 residues. CDR1 is MNHEY, CDR2 SMNVEV, per germline (reference sequence). The CDR3 DNA reads as TGTGCCAGCAGTCTAACAGGGACCTACGAGCAGTACTTC. Its protein product is CASSLTGTYEQYF.

The chain combines TRBV4-1 with TRBJ2-5; 8 bases are a match to TRBD2. CDR1 and CDR2 (germline): MGHRA, YSYEKL. This CDR3 spans 16 amino acids. V gave up 1 base and J gave up 0 bases; unmatched junction bases: 4. As DNA, the CDR3 is TGCGCCAGCAGCCAAGGTAGCGGGGCGTACCAAGAGACCCAGTACTTC. Residues: CASSQGSGAYQETQYF.

The chain joins TRBV6-5 to TRBJ2-4; D might be TRBD1 (7 bases). The length of the CDR3 is 14 residues. In germline, CDR1 is MNHEY, CDR2 SVGAGI. The V end was cut by 7 bases, the J end by 3 bases, with 13 bases between. The CDR3 spells CASNRQGGKNIQYF. CDR3 coding DNA: TGTGCCAGCAATAGGCAGGGGGGCAAAAACATTCAGTACTTC.

The chain has TRBV5-1 and TRBJ2-5; 9 bases agree with TRBD2. The junction had 1 base not matched to a gene; V was cut back by 4 bases and J by 0 bases. This CDR3 region has 14 residues. Germline V CDR1 and CDR2: SGHRS, YFSETQ. CDR3 in DNA: TGCGCCAGCAGCAGGACTAGCGACCAAGAGACCCAGTACTTC. This gives the protein CASSRTSDQETQYF.

The CDR3 region has the DNA TGTGCCAGCAGCCTCGAGGACAGTCCGCTGGGCTACGAGCAGTACTTC. Its protein product is CASSLEDSPLGYEQYF. V and J are TRBV5-5 and TRBJ2-7, with D tentatively TRBD1 (6 bases). In germline, CDR1 is SGHKS, CDR2 YYEKEE (reference sequence). Trimming took off 4 bases at V and 3 bases at J, with 20 bases between the two ends. The CDR3 sequence is 16 residues long.

V usage is TRBV30 and J usage is TRBJ1-1; a possible D gene is TRBD1 (6 bases). Germline-derived CDR1 and CDR2 are GTSNPN and SVGIG (reference sequence). The CDR3 length is 14 residues. Trimming shortened V by 2 bases and J by 0 bases, and 10 bases separated the two germline ends. CDR3 residues: CAWSSGQLNTEAFF. The DNA for the CDR3 is TGTGCCTGGAGTTCAGGACAGCTGAACACTGAAGCTTTCTTT. Complete variable domain (other parts from reference TRBV30 and TRBJ1-1): SQTIHQWPATLVQPVGSPLSLECTVEGTSNPNLYWYRQAAGRGLQLLFYSVGIGQISSEVPQNLSASRPQDRQFILSSKKLLLSDSGFYLCAWSSGQLNTEAFFGQGTRLTVV.

The V call is TRBV28, the J call TRBJ2-7, with TRBD1 as a possible D gene (5 bases). Germline-derived CDR1 and CDR2 are MDHEN and SYDVKM. This CDR3 is built from 15 residues. V was shortened by 7 bases and J by 0 bases, with 16 bases between the two germline ends. The CDR3 loop reads CASNSQGFGSYEQYF. DNA for the CDR3: TGTGCCAGCAATTCGCAGGGATTTGGCTCCTACGAGCAGTACTTC.

The DNA of the CDR3 is TGTGCCAGCAGCTTTTATACTCTGGCCGGGGGTAATCAGCCCCAGCATTTT. Translating gives CASSFYTLAGGNQPQHF. The chain carries TRBV7-2 and TRBJ1-5; maybe TRBD1 (5 bases). The CDR3 is 17 amino acids. Looked up from germline, CDR1 is SGHTA and CDR2 is FQGNSA. Trimming removed 3 bases from V and 4 bases from J, with 19 bases in between.